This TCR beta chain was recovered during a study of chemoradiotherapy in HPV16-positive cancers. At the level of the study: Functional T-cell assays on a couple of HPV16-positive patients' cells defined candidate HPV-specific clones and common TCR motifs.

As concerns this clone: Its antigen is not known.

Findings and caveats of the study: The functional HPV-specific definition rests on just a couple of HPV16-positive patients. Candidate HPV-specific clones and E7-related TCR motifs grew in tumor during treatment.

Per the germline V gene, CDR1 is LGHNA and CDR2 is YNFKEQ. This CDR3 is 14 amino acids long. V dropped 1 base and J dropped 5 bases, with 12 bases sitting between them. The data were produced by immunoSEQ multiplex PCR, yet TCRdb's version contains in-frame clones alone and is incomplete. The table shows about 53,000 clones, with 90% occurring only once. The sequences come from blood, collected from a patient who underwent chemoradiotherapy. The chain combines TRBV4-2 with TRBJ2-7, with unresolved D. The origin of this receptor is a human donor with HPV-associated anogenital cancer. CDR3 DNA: TGTGCCAGCAGCCAAGCATCTGATGGGGACGAGCAGTACTTC. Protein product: CASSQASDGDEQYF.